The 27 T cell receptor beta chains listed next were all sequenced from one sample in a study of cytomegalovirus exposure and HLA in healthy donors. Use of 60 Vbeta and 13 Jbeta primers characterized the PCR. TCRdb keeps only in-frame clones here, not all; method: immunoSEQ multiplex PCR. The sample yields 95,000 to 100,000 clones, around 75% seen once. The source material was PBMCs. Every receptor here comes from a man aged 45 to 65 in good health and CMV-seronegative.

The chain employs TRBV5-1 and TRBJ2-2; 10 bases agree with TRBD2. V dropped 4 bases and J dropped 2; count of bases not matched to a gene: 8. The CDR3 runs to 17 residues. Germline-derived CDR1 and CDR2 are SGHRS and YFSETQ. The CDR3 nucleotides read TGCGCCAGCAGCCACTTGCTAGCGGGAGCCAACACCGGGGAGCTGTTTTTT. This sequence encodes CASSHLLAGANTGELFF. Full variable domain (missing parts from reference TRBV5-1 and TRBJ2-2): KAGVTQTPRYLIKTRGQQVTLSCSPISGHRSVSWYQQTPGQGLQFLFEYFSETQRNKGNFPGRFSGRQFSNSRSEMNVSTLELGDSALYLCASSHLLAGANTGELFFGEGSRLTVL.

The chain links TRBV29-1 to TRBJ2-7; TRBD2 might be the D (6 bases). Germline loops: CDR1 SQVTM, CDR2 ANQGSEA. The ends were cut back, 3 bases at V and 1 base at J, with 13 bases in the middle. The CDR3 has 14 residues. The CDR3 protein is CSVETGSGSYEQYF. In DNA form, the CDR3 reads TGCAGCGTTGAGACCGGGAGTGGGTCCTACGAGCAGTACTTC.

The gene calls are TRBV11-2 and TRBJ2-2, with 7 nucleotides matching TRBD1. J lost 6 bases, V lost 4 bases, and 2 bases had no gene match. The CDR3 has 13 residues. Germline-derived CDR1 and CDR2 are SGHAT and FQNNGV. For the CDR3, the DNA is TGTGCCAGCAGCTCTGACAGGGCCGGGGAGCTGTTTTTT. Translating it yields CASSSDRAGELFF.

The chain is built from TRBV5-4 and TRBJ2-3; unclear D gene. In germline, CDR1 is SGHNT, CDR2 YYREEE (reference sequence). Trimming shortened V by 3 bases and J by 4 bases, and 9 bases separated the two germline ends. This CDR3 spans 13 amino acids. In DNA form, the CDR3 reads TGTGCCAGCAGCTCCCTCCCCCCAGATACGCAGTATTTT. This codes for CASSSLPPDTQYF.

The J gene is TRBJ2-2, the V gene TRBV27; 13 bases align to TRBD2. The CDR3 has 23 residues. The germline CDR1 and CDR2 sequences are MNHEY and SMNVEV (reference sequence). V lost 3 bases and J lost 6; bases outside the gene matches: 25. CDR3 protein: CASSFFGLAGVKEGGISPGELFF. The CDR3 DNA is TGTGCCAGCAGTTTCTTTGGACTAGCGGGAGTTAAAGAGGGTGGAATATCTCCCGGGGAGCTGTTTTTT.

The J gene is TRBJ2-3, the V gene TRBV7-9; 10 nucleotides line up with TRBD2. With V trimmed by 1 base and J by 2 bases, 6 bases remained unmatched. CDR3 size: 17 residues. Germline loops: CDR1 SEHNR, CDR2 FQNEAQ (reference sequence). The CDR3 DNA sequence: TGTGCCAGCAGCTTAGGCGCAGCGGGGGGGCTCACAGATACGCAGTATTTT. The encoded protein is CASSLGAAGGLTDTQYF.

CDR3 protein: CASSLSSGGSNQPQHF. Written as DNA, the CDR3 is TGTGCCAGCAGTCTCTCGAGCGGGGGGAGCAATCAGCCCCAGCATTTT. The chain has TRBV28 and TRBJ1-5; the D gene is possibly TRBD1 (5 bases). V was shortened by 5 bases and J by 1 base, with 15 bases between the two germline ends. The germline gives CDR1 MDHEN, CDR2 SYDVKM. The CDR3 consists of 16 residues. The full variable domain, its missing parts supplied by reference TRBV28 and TRBJ1-5, is DVKVTQSSRYLVKRTGEKVFLECVQDMDHENMFWYRQDPGLGLRLIYFSYDVKMKEKGDIPEGYSVSREKKERFSLILESASTNQTSMYLCASSLSSGGSNQPQHFGDGTRLSIL.

This clone was counted a single time. This chain connects TRBV7-6 to TRBJ2-5; 13 bases are shared with TRBD2. Looked up from germline, CDR1 is SGHVS and CDR2 is FNYEAQ. The CDR3 is made up of 17 amino acids. V gave up 4 bases and J gave up 4 bases; unmatched junction bases: 9. The CDR3 region is CASSSRTSGGVAETQYF. Written as DNA, the CDR3 is TGTGCCAGCAGCTCCCGGACTAGCGGGGGTGTTGCAGAGACCCAGTACTTC.

This sequence joins TRBV11-3 and TRBJ2-7, with 10 bases lining up with TRBD1. The length of the CDR3 is 13 residues. The V segment lost 5 bases and the J segment 3 bases; nucleotides outside the gene matches: 1. The germline V gene encodes CDR1 SGHNT and CDR2 YENEEA. Written as DNA, the CDR3 is TGTGCCAGCAGCCGGGACAGGGGCTACGAGCAGTACTTC. Translation gives CASSRDRGYEQYF. The variable domain in full, completed from reference TRBV11-3 and TRBJ2-7, reads EAGVVQSPRYKIIEKKQPVAFWCNPISGHNTLYWYLQNLGQGPELLIRYENEEAVDDSQLPKDRFSAERLKGVDSTLKIQPAELGDSAVYLCASSRDRGYEQYFGPGTRLTVT.

This clone was seen once. One end of the junction fails to match germline, which may point to a read error. This sample also contains other DNA sequences that code for the same CDR3. The chain joins TRBV10-3 to TRBJ1-1; 9 positions agree with TRBD1. This CDR3 is 16 amino acids long. Looked up from germline, CDR1 is ENHRY and CDR2 is SYGVKD. CDR3 coding DNA: TGTGCCATCAGTGCTGACGCCGGGACAGGGAACACTGAAGCCTTCTTT. Translating gives CAISADAGTGNTEAFF.

This clone was found a few times. This chain uses TRBV7-9 with TRBJ2-3, with unresolved D. The ends were cut back, 4 bases at V and 9 bases at J, with 8 bases in the middle. This CDR3 spans 11 amino acids. CDR1 is SEHNR and CDR2 is FQNEAQ in the germline V gene (reference sequence). The CDR3 spells CASSSAGTQYF. CDR3 DNA sequence: TGTGCCAGCAGCTCCGCCGGGACGCAGTATTTT.

The chain joins TRBV25-1 to TRBJ2-2, with a tentative D call TRBD2 (6 bases). The CDR3 is 16 amino acids. Germline assignment: CDR1 MGHDK and CDR2 SYGVNS. V lost 5 bases and J lost 1, with 14 bases in between. CDR3 nucleotides: TGTGCCAGCAGTCCCCACGGGCGGGGGAACACCGGGGAGCTGTTTTTT. It codes for CASSPHGRGNTGELFF.

The chain links TRBV14 to TRBJ2-1; 12 bases fit TRBD2. Germline V gene data show CDR1 as SGHDN and CDR2 as FVKESK. The CDR3 runs to 17 residues. V lost 4 bases to trimming and J lost 4 bases; unmatched junction nucleotides: 8. The CDR3 is CASSLRLAGVMYNEQFF. The CDR3 DNA sequence: TGTGCCAGCAGCCTCCGACTAGCGGGAGTTATGTACAATGAGCAGTTCTTC.

This chain connects TRBV29-1 to TRBJ2-7; tentative D call: TRBD1 (6 bases). The length of the CDR3 is 14 residues. Germline-derived CDR1 and CDR2 are SQVTM and ANQGSEA. With 6 bases removed from V and 2 bases from J, the gap between germline ends came to 17 bases. CDR3 protein: CSVTHPTGTYEQYF. In nucleotides, the CDR3 is TGCAGCGTCACCCATCCTACAGGGACCTACGAGCAGTACTTC.

The rearrangement joins TRBV21-1 to TRBJ2-1; the table's D call, TRBD1, has no DNA check behind it. TRBV21-1 is termed a pseudogene. The CDR3 totals 19 residues. CDR3 bases: TGTGCCAGCAGCAAAGTTCGCCGGACAGGACACCAACCTTACAATGAGCAGTTCTTC. This translates into CASSKVRRTGHQPYNEQFF.

The chain has TRBV6-5 and TRBJ1-1; D unresolved. V lost 2 bases to trimming and J lost 12 bases, with 10 bases between them. Germline V CDR1 and CDR2: MNHEY, SVGAGI. The CDR3 runs 11 residues. The CDR3 DNA sequence: TGTGCCAGCAGTTACGCGGGTGGGTCTTTCTTT. Its translation is CASSYAGGSFF.

The J gene is TRBJ2-7, the V gene TRBV13; D is possibly TRBD2 (6 bases). CDR3 length equals 15 residues. V was shortened by 4 bases and J by 3 bases, with 16 bases between the two germline ends. The germline gives CDR1 PRHDT, CDR2 FYEKMQ (reference sequence). CDR3 sequence (DNA): TGTGCCAGCAGCTCCCCCACTTCCGGGAGCTACGAGCAGTACTTC. Its translation: CASSSPTSGSYEQYF.

CDR3 loop: CASSFQGRDYGYTF. CDR3 DNA sequence: TGTGCCAGCAGTTTCCAGGGAAGGGACTATGGCTACACCTTC. V is TRBV28 and J is TRBJ1-2, with D perhaps TRBD1 (5 bases). Germline assignment: CDR1 MDHEN and CDR2 SYDVKM. The CDR3 spans 14 residues. V dropped 3 bases and J dropped 3 bases, with 11 bases sitting between them.

This clone appeared once. The rearrangement joins TRBV13 to TRBJ2-6; D gene unclear. The germline gives CDR1 PRHDT, CDR2 FYEKMQ (reference sequence). This CDR3 contains 17 residues. The ends were cut back, 2 bases at V and 0 bases at J, with 11 bases in the middle. CDR3 loop: CASSLTVSRSGANVLTF. As DNA, the CDR3 is TGTGCCAGCAGCTTAACGGTTAGCCGCTCTGGGGCCAACGTCCTGACTTTC. The variable domain in full, completed from reference TRBV13 and TRBJ2-6, reads AAGVIQSPRHLIKEKRETATLKCYPIPRHDTVYWYQQGPGQDPQFLISFYEKMQSDKGSIPDRFSAQQFSDYHSELNMSSLELGDSALYFCASSLTVSRSGANVLTFGAGSRLTVL.

In this sample, this clone turned up a few times. V usage is TRBV7-2 and J usage is TRBJ2-1; TRBD2 agrees at 8 bases. Unmatched junction bases numbered 13, after V lost 1 base and J lost 8 bases. The CDR3 has 17 residues. Germline V gene data show CDR1 as SGHTA and CDR2 as FQGNSA. The CDR3 DNA follows: TGTGCCAGCAGCTTAGGTCCTAGCGGGTCCGGTGACGATGAGCAGTTCTTC. As protein: CASSLGPSGSGDDEQFF.

The V call is TRBV5-6, the J call TRBJ2-5, with 10 nucleotides matching TRBD2. The CDR3 spans 16 residues. Germline loops: CDR1 SGHDT, CDR2 YYEEEE. V gave up 3 bases and J gave up 5 bases; unmatched junction bases: 10. The CDR3, as DNA: TGTGCCAGCAGCTCCCGAGCGGGGGGGCCGGAGGAGACCCAGTACTTC. Its protein product is CASSSRAGGPEETQYF. Full variable domain (missing parts from reference TRBV5-6 and TRBJ2-5): DAGVTQSPTHLIKTRGQQVTLRCSPKSGHDTVSWYQQALGQGPQFIFQYYEEEERQRGNFPDRFSGHQFPNYSSELNVNALLLGDSALYLCASSSRAGGPEETQYFGPGTRLLVL.

The chain combines TRBV10-3 with TRBJ2-7, with TRBD1 matching over 7 bases. The germline CDR1 and CDR2 sequences are ENHRY and SYGVKD. This CDR3 has 14 residues. The J segment lost 0 bases and the V segment lost 4 bases, leaving 3 bases of the junction unmatched. The CDR3 sequence: CAISVEGASYEQYF. As DNA, the CDR3 is TGTGCCATCAGTGTCGAGGGGGCCTCCTACGAGCAGTACTTC.

The genes are TRBV2 and TRBJ2-7, with TRBD1 as a possible D gene (5 bases). Trimming pared 8 bases from V and 0 bases from J, leaving 8 bases between. This CDR3 spans 12 amino acids. CDR1 SNHLY and CDR2 FYNNEI come from the germline V gene. The CDR3 sequence: CASQGLSYEQYF. The CDR3 nucleotides read TGTGCCAGCCAGGGCCTCTCCTACGAGCAGTACTTC.

This clone was counted between two and nine times. The chain's CDR3 is CAISEYEDTGELFF. The CDR3 DNA follows: TGTGCCATCAGTGAGTATGAGGACACCGGGGAGCTGTTTTTT. The gene calls are TRBV10-3 and TRBJ2-2, with unresolved D. This CDR3 has 14 residues. Trimming cost V 1 base and J 3 bases, with 6 bases left between them. CDR1 and CDR2 from the germline V gene are ENHRY and SYGVKD.

The chain has TRBV19 and TRBJ1-5; TRBD1 might be the D (5 bases). The CDR3 length is 15 residues. Trimming removed 7 bases at V and 0 bases at J, with 13 bases between. Germline loops: CDR1 LNHDA, CDR2 SQIVND (reference sequence). The CDR3 nucleotides are TGTGCCAGTATCCCCGCACAGGATAGCAATCAGCCCCAGCATTTT. Translated: CASIPAQDSNQPQHF.

This clone is large by share. The chain couples TRBV30 to TRBJ2-2; D ambiguous. The CDR3 contains 14 residues. Germline V gene data show CDR1 as GTSNPN and CDR2 as SVGIG (reference sequence). V was shortened by 1 base and J by 3 bases, with 9 bases between the two germline ends. The CDR3 is CAWSAGVHTGELFF. The CDR3 coding sequence is TGTGCCTGGAGTGCCGGAGTCCACACCGGGGAGCTGTTTTTT. Supplemented by reference TRBV30 and TRBJ2-2, the full variable domain reads SQTIHQWPATLVQPVGSPLSLECTVEGTSNPNLYWYRQAAGRGLQLLFYSVGIGQISSEVPQNLSASRPQDRQFILSSKKLLLSDSGFYLCAWSAGVHTGELFFGEGSRLTVL.

This clone appeared once. The chain couples TRBV19 to TRBJ2-7; 10 bases match TRBD1. The CDR3 is 15 amino acids. Germline values: CDR1 LNHDA, CDR2 SQIVND (reference sequence). The ends lost 3 bases at V and 6 bases at J; junction bases unmatched: 8. CDR3 loop: CASSIGGTGVIEQYF. The CDR3, as DNA: TGTGCCAGTAGTATTGGAGGGACAGGGGTTATCGAGCAGTACTTC. Full variable domain (rest looked up from reference TRBV19 and TRBJ2-7): DGGITQSPKYLFRKEGQNVTLSCEQNLNHDAMYWYRQDPGQGLRLIYYSQIVNDFQKGDIAEGYSVSREKKESFPLTVTSAQKNPTAFYLCASSIGGTGVIEQYFGPGTRLTVT.